What follows are 2 T cell receptor beta chains derived from one specimen sequenced in a study of blood T cell repertoires in COVID-19. Sequenced by immunoSEQ multiplex PCR; TCRdb stores in-frame clones only, minus some. The sample includes approximately 200,000 clones, about four fifths of them seen just once. The sample taken for sequencing was peripheral blood. The receptors originated from a woman aged 80 or over with acute or convalescent COVID-19.

This clone was counted a few times. The V and J genes are TRBV7-3 and TRBJ2-2; D gene uncertain. Germline V CDR1 and CDR2: SGHTA, FQGTGA. Trimming removed 1 base at V and 6 bases at J, with 12 bases between. The CDR3 is 15 residues long. In DNA, the CDR3 is TGTGCCAGCAGCTTAAACCCGGGTTATCCCGGGGAGCTGTTTTTT. This sequence encodes CASSLNPGYPGELFF.

The V gene is TRBV28, the J gene TRBJ1-2; D perhaps matches TRBD1 (6 bases). The CDR3 consists of 14 residues. The V and J ends lost 2 bases and 5 bases respectively, with 12 bases between them. Germline V lookup: CDR1 MDHEN, CDR2 SYDVKM. The CDR3 nucleotides are TGTGCCAGCAGTTTAGGACAGCCAACTTATGGCTACACCTTC. Protein sequence: CASSLGQPTYGYTF.